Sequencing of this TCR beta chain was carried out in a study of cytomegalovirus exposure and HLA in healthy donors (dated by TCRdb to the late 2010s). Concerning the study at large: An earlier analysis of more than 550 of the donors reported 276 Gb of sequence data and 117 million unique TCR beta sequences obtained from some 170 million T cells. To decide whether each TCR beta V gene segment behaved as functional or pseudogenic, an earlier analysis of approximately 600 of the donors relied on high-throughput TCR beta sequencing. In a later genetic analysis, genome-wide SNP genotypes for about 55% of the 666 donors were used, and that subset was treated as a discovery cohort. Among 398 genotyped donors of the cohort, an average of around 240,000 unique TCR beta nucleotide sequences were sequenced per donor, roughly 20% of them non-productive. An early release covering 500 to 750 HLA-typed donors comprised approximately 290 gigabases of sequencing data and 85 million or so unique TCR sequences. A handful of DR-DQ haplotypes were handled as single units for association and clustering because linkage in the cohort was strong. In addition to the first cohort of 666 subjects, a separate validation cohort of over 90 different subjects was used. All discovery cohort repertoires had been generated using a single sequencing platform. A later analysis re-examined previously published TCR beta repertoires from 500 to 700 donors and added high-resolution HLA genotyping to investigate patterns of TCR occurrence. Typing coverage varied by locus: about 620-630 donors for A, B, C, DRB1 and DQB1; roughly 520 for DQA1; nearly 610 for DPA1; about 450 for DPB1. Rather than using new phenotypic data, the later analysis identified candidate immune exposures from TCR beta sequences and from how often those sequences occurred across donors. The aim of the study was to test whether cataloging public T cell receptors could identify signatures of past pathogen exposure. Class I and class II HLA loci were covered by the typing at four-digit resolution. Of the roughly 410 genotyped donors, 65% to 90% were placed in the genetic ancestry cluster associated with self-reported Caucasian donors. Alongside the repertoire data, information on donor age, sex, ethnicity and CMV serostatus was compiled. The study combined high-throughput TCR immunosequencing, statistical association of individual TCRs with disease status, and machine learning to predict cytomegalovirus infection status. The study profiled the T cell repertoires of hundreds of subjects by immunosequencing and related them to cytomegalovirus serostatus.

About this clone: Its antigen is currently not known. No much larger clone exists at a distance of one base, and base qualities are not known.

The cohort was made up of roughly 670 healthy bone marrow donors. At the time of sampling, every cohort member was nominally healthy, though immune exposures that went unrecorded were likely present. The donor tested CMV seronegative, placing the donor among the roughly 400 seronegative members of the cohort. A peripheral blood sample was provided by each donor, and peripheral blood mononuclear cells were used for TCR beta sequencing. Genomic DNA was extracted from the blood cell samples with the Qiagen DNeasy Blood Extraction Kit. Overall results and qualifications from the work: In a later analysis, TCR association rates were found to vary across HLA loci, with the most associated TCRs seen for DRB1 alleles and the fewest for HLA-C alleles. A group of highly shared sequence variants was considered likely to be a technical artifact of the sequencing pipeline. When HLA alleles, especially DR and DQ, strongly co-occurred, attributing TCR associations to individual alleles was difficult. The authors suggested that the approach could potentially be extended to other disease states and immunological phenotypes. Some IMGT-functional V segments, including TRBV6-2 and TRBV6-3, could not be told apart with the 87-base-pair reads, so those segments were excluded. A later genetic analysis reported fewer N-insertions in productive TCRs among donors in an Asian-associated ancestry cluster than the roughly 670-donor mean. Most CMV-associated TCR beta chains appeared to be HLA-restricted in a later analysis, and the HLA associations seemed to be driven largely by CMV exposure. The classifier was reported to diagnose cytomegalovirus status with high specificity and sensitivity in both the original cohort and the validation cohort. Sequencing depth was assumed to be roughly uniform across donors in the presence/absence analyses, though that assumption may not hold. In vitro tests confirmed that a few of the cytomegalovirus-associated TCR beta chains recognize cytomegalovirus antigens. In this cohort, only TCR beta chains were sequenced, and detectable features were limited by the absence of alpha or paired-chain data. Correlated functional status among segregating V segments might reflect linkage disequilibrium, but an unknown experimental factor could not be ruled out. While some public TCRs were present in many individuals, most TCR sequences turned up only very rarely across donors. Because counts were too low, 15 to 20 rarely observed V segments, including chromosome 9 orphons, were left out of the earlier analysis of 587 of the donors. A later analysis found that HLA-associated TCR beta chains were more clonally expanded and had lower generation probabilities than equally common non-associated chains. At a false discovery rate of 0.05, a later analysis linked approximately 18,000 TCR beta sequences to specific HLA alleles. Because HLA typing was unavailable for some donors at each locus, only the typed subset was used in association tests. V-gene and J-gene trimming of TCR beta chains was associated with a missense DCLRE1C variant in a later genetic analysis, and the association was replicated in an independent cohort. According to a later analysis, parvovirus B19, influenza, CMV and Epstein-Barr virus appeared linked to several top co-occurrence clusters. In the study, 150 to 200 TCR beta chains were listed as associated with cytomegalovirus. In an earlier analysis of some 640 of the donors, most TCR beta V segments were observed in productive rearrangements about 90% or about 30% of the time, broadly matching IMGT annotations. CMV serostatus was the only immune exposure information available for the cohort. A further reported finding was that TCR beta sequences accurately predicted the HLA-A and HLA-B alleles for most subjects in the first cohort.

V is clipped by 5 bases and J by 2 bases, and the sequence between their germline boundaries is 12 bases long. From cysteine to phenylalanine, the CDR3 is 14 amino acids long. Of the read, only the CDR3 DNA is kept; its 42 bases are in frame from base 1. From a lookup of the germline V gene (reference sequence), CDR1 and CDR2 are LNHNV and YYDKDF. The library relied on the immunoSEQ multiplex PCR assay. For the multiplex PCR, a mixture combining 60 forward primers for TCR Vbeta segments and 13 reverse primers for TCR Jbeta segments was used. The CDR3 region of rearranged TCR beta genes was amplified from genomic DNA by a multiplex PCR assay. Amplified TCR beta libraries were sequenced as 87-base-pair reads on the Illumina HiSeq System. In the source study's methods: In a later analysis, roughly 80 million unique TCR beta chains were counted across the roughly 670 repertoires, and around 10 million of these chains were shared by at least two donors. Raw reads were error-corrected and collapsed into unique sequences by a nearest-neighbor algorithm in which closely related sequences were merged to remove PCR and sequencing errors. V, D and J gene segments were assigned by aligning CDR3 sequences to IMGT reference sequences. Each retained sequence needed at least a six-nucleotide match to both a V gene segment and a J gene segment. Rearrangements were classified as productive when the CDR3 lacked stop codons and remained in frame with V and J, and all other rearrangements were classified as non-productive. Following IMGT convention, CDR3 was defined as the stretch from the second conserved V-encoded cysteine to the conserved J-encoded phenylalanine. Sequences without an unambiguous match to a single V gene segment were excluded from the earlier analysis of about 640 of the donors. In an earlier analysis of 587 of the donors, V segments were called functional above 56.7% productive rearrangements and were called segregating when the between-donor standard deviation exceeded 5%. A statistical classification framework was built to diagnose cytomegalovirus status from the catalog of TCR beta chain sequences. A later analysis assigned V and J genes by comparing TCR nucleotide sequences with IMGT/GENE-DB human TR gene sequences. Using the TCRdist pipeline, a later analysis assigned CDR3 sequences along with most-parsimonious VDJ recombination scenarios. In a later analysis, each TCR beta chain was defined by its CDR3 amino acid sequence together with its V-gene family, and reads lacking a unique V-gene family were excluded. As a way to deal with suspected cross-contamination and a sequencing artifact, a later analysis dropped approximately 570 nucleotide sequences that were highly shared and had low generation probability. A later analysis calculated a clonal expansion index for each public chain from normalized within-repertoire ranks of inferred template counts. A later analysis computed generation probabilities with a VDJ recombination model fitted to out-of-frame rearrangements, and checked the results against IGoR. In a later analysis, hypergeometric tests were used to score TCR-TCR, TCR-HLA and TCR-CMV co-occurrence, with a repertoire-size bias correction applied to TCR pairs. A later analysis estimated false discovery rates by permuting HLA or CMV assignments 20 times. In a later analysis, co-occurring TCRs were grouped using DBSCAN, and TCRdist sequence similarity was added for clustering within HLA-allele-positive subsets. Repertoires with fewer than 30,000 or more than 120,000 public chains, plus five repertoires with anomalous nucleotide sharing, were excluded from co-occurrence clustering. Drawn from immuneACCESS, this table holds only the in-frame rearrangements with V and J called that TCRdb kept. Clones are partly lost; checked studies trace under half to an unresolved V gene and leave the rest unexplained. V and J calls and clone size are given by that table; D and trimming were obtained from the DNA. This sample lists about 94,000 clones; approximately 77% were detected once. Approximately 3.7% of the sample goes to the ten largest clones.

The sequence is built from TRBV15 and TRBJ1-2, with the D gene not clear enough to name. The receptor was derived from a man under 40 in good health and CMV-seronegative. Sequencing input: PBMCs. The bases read TGTGCCACCAGCCCGGGGAAGGGAAACTATGGCTACACCTTC. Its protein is CATSPGKGNYGYTF.